This T cell receptor (beta chain) is from a study of control samples from healthy donors and cancer patients. The CDR3 is 16 residues long. From germline, CDR1 is MDHEN and CDR2 SYDVKM. V trimming: 6 bases; J trimming: 5 bases; junction bases outside the gene matches: 13. This clone was counted between two and nine times. Profiling relied on immunoSEQ multiplex PCR, and the TCRdb table lists in-frame clones only, not all of them. The repertoire holds tens of thousands of clones, with around 90% as singletons. Sample: PBMCs. This clonotype was obtained from a man aged 55 to 70 with colorectal cancer. This chain connects TRBV28 to TRBJ2-5, with 9 positions matching TRBD2. CDR3 loop: CASRRAGGGERETQYF. The CDR3 nucleotides are TGTGCCAGCAGGAGGGCTGGCGGGGGGGAGAGGGAGACCCAGTACTTC.